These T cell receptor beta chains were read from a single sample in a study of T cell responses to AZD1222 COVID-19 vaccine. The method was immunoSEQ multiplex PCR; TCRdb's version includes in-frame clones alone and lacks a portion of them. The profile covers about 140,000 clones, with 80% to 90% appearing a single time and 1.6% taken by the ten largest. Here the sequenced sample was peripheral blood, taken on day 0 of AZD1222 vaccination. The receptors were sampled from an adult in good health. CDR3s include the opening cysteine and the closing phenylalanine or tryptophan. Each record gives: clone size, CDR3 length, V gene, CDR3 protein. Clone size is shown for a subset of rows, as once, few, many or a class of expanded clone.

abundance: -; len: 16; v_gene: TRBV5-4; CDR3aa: CASKSFGLGRTGELFF
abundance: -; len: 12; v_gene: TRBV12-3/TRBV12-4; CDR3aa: CASSFLYYGYTF
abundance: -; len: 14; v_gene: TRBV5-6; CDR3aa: CASSLGTSTGELFF
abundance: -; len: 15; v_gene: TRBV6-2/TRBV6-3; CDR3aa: CASSLLGLRRDTQYF
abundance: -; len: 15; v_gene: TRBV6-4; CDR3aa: CASSDSSGGANEQFF
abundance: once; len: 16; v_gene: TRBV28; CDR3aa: CASSFPLGARTGELFF
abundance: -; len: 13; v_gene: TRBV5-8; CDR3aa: CASSLRGVQPQHF
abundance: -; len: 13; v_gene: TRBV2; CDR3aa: CASSQHLNQPQHF
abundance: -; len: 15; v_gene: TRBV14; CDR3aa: CASSQNQGGFYGYTF
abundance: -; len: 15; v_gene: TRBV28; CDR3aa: CASSPTWGVGYEQYF
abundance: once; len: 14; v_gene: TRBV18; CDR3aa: CASSPVHNQETQYF
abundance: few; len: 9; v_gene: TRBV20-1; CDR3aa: CSASWPHPF
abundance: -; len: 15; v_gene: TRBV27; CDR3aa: CASRPLAGSTDTQYF
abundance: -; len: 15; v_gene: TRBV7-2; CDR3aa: CASSLIGAIYNEQFF
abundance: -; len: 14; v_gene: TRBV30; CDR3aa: CAWSPHRGTYEQYF
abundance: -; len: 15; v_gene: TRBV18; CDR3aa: CASSPPGRVNTEAFF